The 27 T cell receptor beta chains below were found in one sample sequenced in a study of CD8 T cells in ankylosing spondylitis. Via MiXCR, TCRdb re-called the 5' RACE reads, giving one row per CDR3 protein. The sample records about 160,000 distinct CDR3 sequences, approximately 16% being singletons. What was sequenced was blood, either unsorted or a sorted T cell fraction (not recorded which). The receptor set was obtained from a male donor with ankylosing spondylitis or in good health (not recorded which).

This clonotype was seen many times. The genes are TRBV20-1 and TRBJ2-7; D tentatively fits TRBD1 or TRBD2 (5 bases each). V was pared by 5 bases and J by 3 bases, with 11 bases between. The CDR3 runs to 12 residues. Germline V lookup: CDR1 DFQATT, CDR2 SNEGSKA (reference sequence). This CDR3 is CSARGPLYEQYF. The CDR3 DNA sequence: TGCAGTGCTCGGGGACCCCTCTACGAGCAGTACTTC.

This chain connects TRBV28 to TRBJ1-3; 7 bases map to TRBD1. J was trimmed by 4 bases and V by 6 bases; bases with no gene match: 9. Germline loops: CDR1 MDHEN, CDR2 SYDVKM. This CDR3 is built from 15 residues. The CDR3 region is CASRLVGGQGNTIYF. CDR3 sequence (DNA): TGTGCCAGCAGACTTGTCGGGGGACAGGGAAACACCATATATTTT.

This clonotype showed up many times. This sequence joins TRBV4-2 and TRBJ2-3; maybe TRBD1 (6 bases). In germline, CDR1 is LGHNA, CDR2 YNFKEQ. This CDR3 is built from 17 residues. V lost 5 bases and J lost 2, with 20 bases in between. The chain's CDR3 is CASSRPRGELITDTQYF. CDR3 DNA: TGTGCCAGCAGCAGACCCAGGGGCGAACTAATCACAGATACGCAGTATTTT.

This chain connects TRBV5-1 to TRBJ2-1; D is possibly TRBD1 or TRBD2 (5 bases each). Trimming removed 3 bases at V and 0 bases at J, with 19 bases between. CDR1 and CDR2 from the germline V gene are SGHRS and YFSETQ. The CDR3 length is 18 residues. The CDR3 spells CASSSYRGSGTSYNEQFF. CDR3 DNA sequence: TGCGCCAGCAGCTCATATCGGGGATCCGGGACCTCCTACAATGAGCAGTTCTTC. The full variable domain, with the rest looked up from reference TRBV5-1 and TRBJ2-1, is KAGVTQTPRYLIKTRGQQVTLSCSPISGHRSVSWYQQTPGQGLQFLFEYFSETQRNKGNFPGRFSGRQFSNSRSEMNVSTLELGDSALYLCASSSYRGSGTSYNEQFFGPGTRLTVL.

The chain recombines TRBV10-1 with TRBJ1-1, with D possibly being TRBD1 (6 bases). Germline V CDR1 and CDR2: WNHNN, SYGVQD (reference sequence). V was pared by 3 bases and J by 3 bases, with 11 bases between. The CDR3 is 14 amino acids. In DNA, the CDR3 is TGCGCCAGCAGTGACGGGGGCTCGGACACTGAAGCTTTCTTT. It codes for CASSDGGSDTEAFF.

The sample holds many counts of this clonotype. The DNA for the CDR3 is TGTGCCAGCAGCGCCCGACAGACGATAGCCAAAAACATTCAGTACTTC. Residues: CASSARQTIAKNIQYF. The chain combines TRBV5-8 with TRBJ2-4; TRBD1 might be the D (5 bases). The V gene's germline CDR1 is SGHTS and CDR2 YDEGEE. V was shortened by 4 bases and J by 0 bases, with 14 bases between the two germline ends. This CDR3 comprises 16 residues.

This clonotype was seen a few times. This chain joins TRBV5-1 and TRBJ1-1, with 7 bases lining up with TRBD1. Germline trimming cut 4 bases from V and 0 bases from J; bases unmatched to any gene: 3. CDR1 is SGHRS and CDR2 is YFSETQ in the germline V gene. CDR3 length: 14 residues. The CDR3 protein is CASSGGQMNTEAFF. CDR3 coding DNA: TGCGCCAGCAGCGGGGGACAGATGAACACTGAAGCTTTCTTT.

This clonotype was detected many times. The V gene is TRBV5-1, the J gene TRBJ2-1; 8 bases map to TRBD2. This CDR3 spans 14 amino acids. V lost 0 bases, J lost 7 bases, and 3 bases stayed unmatched. CDR1 is SGHRS, CDR2 YFSETQ, per germline. The CDR3 DNA is TGCGCCAGCAGCTTGGCCGGGACTAGTAATGAGCAGTTCTTC. Amino acids: CASSLAGTSNEQFF.

This clonotype was seen many times. V gene TRBV10-3 combines with J gene TRBJ2-7, with D uncertain. The V end was cut by 6 bases, the J end by 6 bases, with 21 bases between. Germline V lookup: CDR1 ENHRY, CDR2 SYGVKD. CDR3 length equals 15 residues. The CDR3 sequence: CAISFDPFNVGEQYF. The DNA for the CDR3 is TGTGCCATCAGCTTCGATCCCTTTAACGTCGGCGAGCAGTACTTC.

Here the CDR3 DNA reads TGTGCCAGCAGTAGGGGTGCGGGGGCCTTCCCCCACATTAGCAATCAGCCCCAGCATTTT. This sequence encodes CASSRGAGAFPHISNQPQHF. This rearrangement joins TRBV28 to TRBJ1-5; D might be TRBD1 (6 bases). The CDR3 spans 20 residues. Germline V gene sequence: CDR1 MDHEN, CDR2 SYDVKM. The V end lost 5 bases, the J end lost 0 bases, and 26 bases lay between the germline ends.

This chain's CDR3 is CSASRTGDFYNEQFF. CDR3 bases: TGCAGTGCTTCTCGGACAGGGGACTTTTACAATGAGCAGTTCTTC. The chain recombines TRBV20-1 with TRBJ2-1; TRBD1 matches at 9 bases. Unmatched junction bases numbered 9, after V lost 5 bases and J lost 4 bases. The CDR3 is 15 amino acids. Looked up from germline, CDR1 is DFQATT and CDR2 is SNEGSKA (reference sequence).

This clonotype showed up just a few times. One end of the junction is discordant with germline, which a read error may explain. This chain uses TRBV6-5 with TRBJ1-1, with no clear D. The CDR3 has 15 amino acids. Germline lookup yields CDR1 MNHEY and CDR2 SVGAGI. The CDR3 DNA is TGTGTCAGCAGTTTCGGCCGAAGAGGGAACACTGAAGCTTTCTTT. This codes for CVSSFGRRGNTEAFF.

This clonotype was counted many times. The chain has TRBV29-1 and TRBJ2-7; D may be TRBD1 or TRBD2 (6 bases each). Trimming cost V 4 bases and J 0 bases, with 16 bases left between them. CDR3 length equals 15 residues. CDR1 is SQVTM, CDR2 ANQGSEA, per germline. The CDR3 spells CSVVGGTVSSYEQYF. The CDR3 region has the DNA TGCAGCGTTGTAGGGGGGACTGTCAGCTCCTACGAGCAGTACTTC.

V and J are TRBV6-1 and TRBJ2-7; no clear D gene. The CDR3 loop spans 11 amino acids. CDR1 and CDR2 from the germline V gene are MNHNS and SASEGT. V lost 7 bases, J lost 7 bases, and 11 bases lay in between. The CDR3 DNA follows: TGTGCCAGCAAGGTCTGGGTGGAGCAGTACTTC. It specifies CASKVWVEQYF.

This clonotype was counted at least ten times. The genes are TRBV29-1 and TRBJ2-7; D is tentatively TRBD1 or TRBD2 (5 bases each). CDR1 is SQVTM, CDR2 ANQGSEA, per germline. The V and J ends lost 7 bases and 6 bases respectively, with 10 bases between them. The CDR3 totals 10 residues. DNA of the CDR3: TGCAGCGCTGGGACGCGCGAGCAGTACTTC. Amino acid sequence: CSAGTREQYF.

This clonotype was seen more than once but under ten times. This chain connects TRBV13 to TRBJ2-2; TRBD2 is a possible D gene (5 bases). The CDR3 runs to 16 residues. V lost 3 bases and J lost 2, with 13 bases in between. Germline CDR1 reads PRHDT; CDR2 reads FYEKMQ (reference sequence). CDR3 nucleotide sequence: TGTGCCAGCAGCTTCACTGCTAGCTCCAACACCGGGGAGCTGTTTTTT. This sequence encodes CASSFTASSNTGELFF.

This clonotype was observed at least ten times. The rearrangement links TRBV6-5 to TRBJ1-2; 7 bases match TRBD1. V lost 5 bases to trimming and J lost 8 bases; unmatched junction nucleotides: 5. This CDR3 comprises 12 residues. CDR1 is MNHEY and CDR2 is SVGAGI in the germline V gene. CDR3 sequence reads: CASSHRGRGYTF. DNA for the CDR3: TGTGCCAGCAGTCACAGGGGAAGAGGCTACACCTTC.

This clonotype came up many times. The CDR3 nucleotides are TGCGCCAGCAGCGGGGGCCCACAGAGCACTGAAGCTTTCTTT. Its protein is CASSGGPQSTEAFF. This chain uses TRBV5-1 with TRBJ1-1, with D perhaps TRBD1 (6 bases). This CDR3 is 14 amino acids long. Germline CDR1 is SGHRS and CDR2 is YFSETQ. Trimming took 4 bases from V and 4 from J, leaving 14 bases between them.

This clonotype was seen many times. This chain links TRBV11-2 with TRBJ1-5; tentatively, D is TRBD1 (5 bases). The germline V gene encodes CDR1 SGHAT and CDR2 FQNNGV. Trimming removed 5 bases at V and 7 bases at J, with 12 bases between. CDR3 size: 13 residues. The CDR3 DNA reads TGTGCCAGCAGCCCCGGGGCATGGCAGCCCCAGCATTTT. The encoded protein is CASSPGAWQPQHF.

This clonotype was counted at least ten times. This chain connects TRBV5-1 to TRBJ2-2, with D possibly matching TRBD1 (5 bases). The germline V gene encodes CDR1 SGHRS and CDR2 YFSETQ. The CDR3 runs to 14 residues. Trimming pared 3 bases from V and 0 bases from J, leaving 6 bases between. The CDR3 region is CASSSTANTGELFF. The CDR3 bases are TGCGCCAGCAGCTCGACAGCGAACACCGGGGAGCTGTTTTTT.

This clonotype showed up just a few times. The V gene is TRBV28, the J gene TRBJ1-2; D gene unclear. With 9 bases removed from V and 4 bases from J, the gap between germline ends came to 12 bases. This CDR3 has 12 residues. Germline lookup yields CDR1 MDHEN and CDR2 SYDVKM. CDR3 region: CARYSRGYGYTF. The CDR3, as DNA: TGTGCCAGATATTCTCGGGGCTATGGCTACACCTTC.

This clonotype was counted only a few times. This chain joins TRBV7-8 and TRBJ2-7; D may match TRBD1 or TRBD2 (5 bases each). This CDR3 region has 15 residues. V was cut by 4 bases and J by 3 bases, with 16 bases left in between. The germline V gene encodes CDR1 SGHVS and CDR2 FQNEAQ. Here the CDR3 DNA reads TGTGCCAGCAGCTACGGTCGGGGCTTAGGCTACGAGCAGTACTTC. Translating it yields CASSYGRGLGYEQYF.

This clonotype was found a few times. V and J are TRBV5-1 and TRBJ2-7; D is perhaps TRBD1 (6 bases). CDR3 length: 14 residues. Trimming removed 4 bases from V and 2 bases from J, with 13 bases in between. Germline lookup yields CDR1 SGHRS and CDR2 YFSETQ. The CDR3 region is CASSPGHGTYEQYF. The CDR3 DNA sequence: TGCGCCAGCAGCCCGGGACACGGAACCTACGAGCAGTACTTC.

This clonotype was seen at least ten times. The chain links TRBV20-1 to TRBJ1-3; a weak D match, TRBD1 (5 bases). This CDR3 spans 12 amino acids. V lost 8 bases, J lost 4 bases, and 12 bases lay in between. Germline CDR1 is DFQATT and CDR2 is SNEGSKA (reference sequence). CDR3 region: CSPRGAGNTIYF. The CDR3 nucleotides are TGCAGTCCTCGAGGGGCGGGAAACACCATATATTTT.

This clonotype was counted ten times or more. This chain joins TRBV12-5 and TRBJ2-1, with TRBD2 identical over 14 bases. Germline V gives CDR1 LGHNT, CDR2 FRNRAP. V dropped 6 bases and J dropped 6; count of bases not matched to a gene: 4. There are 15 residues in the CDR3. CDR3 region: CASGRGLAGVNEQFF. In DNA form, the CDR3 reads TGTGCTAGTGGCCGGGGACTAGCGGGAGTCAATGAGCAGTTCTTC.

The V call is TRBV9, the J call TRBJ2-1; D not resolved. The CDR3 covers 13 residues. The ends were cut back, 0 bases at V and 3 bases at J, with 4 bases in the middle. Germline loops: CDR1 SGDLS, CDR2 YYNGEE. This chain's CDR3 is CASSVASYNEQFF. In DNA, the CDR3 is TGTGCCAGCAGCGTAGCGAGCTACAATGAGCAGTTCTTC.

The chain joins TRBV29-1 to TRBJ1-1, with TRBD1 matching over 7 bases. The CDR3 has 14 residues. Germline loops: CDR1 SQVTM, CDR2 ANQGSEA. V lost 5 bases and J lost 1; bases outside the gene matches: 7. CDR3 sequence reads: CSVYRGGRNTEAFF. The CDR3 region has the DNA TGCAGCGTTTATCGAGGGGGCCGGAACACTGAAGCTTTCTTT. The whole variable domain, remainder taken from reference TRBV29-1 and TRBJ1-1, is SAVISQKPSRDICQRGTSLTIQCQVDSQVTMMFWYRQQPGQSLTLIATANQGSEATYESGFVIDKFPISRPNLTFSTLTVSNMSPEDSSIYLCSVYRGGRNTEAFFGQGTRLTVV.